This record concerns one TCR beta chain sequence. The antigen is unknown. TCRdb ran MiXCR on the PCR reads and lists one entry per CDR3 protein. The sample yields about 30,000 distinct CDR3 sequences, more than 40% seen once. Trimming left V 6 bases short and J 4 bases short, with 7 bases between. CDR3 length: 11 amino acids. Germline values: CDR1 MNHNS, CDR2 SASEGT. These data belong to a study of vaccination and CD4 T cells after COVID-19. Findings and caveats of the study: Only after vaccination were a median roughly 90% of convalescents' reactive clones seen.

The time point: late sampling 161 to 241 days after vaccination in a few convalescent patients. Positive PCR dates ranged from March to December 2020; these dates predated US Alpha, Beta and Delta variants. The chain combines TRBV6-1 with TRBJ2-7; maybe TRBD1 (5 bases). The receptor comes from a human donor who had recovered from COVID-19. This specimen was CD4+ T cells from blood, taken about 7 months after SARS-CoV-2 vaccination. The CDR3, as DNA: TGTGCCAGCAGAGACAGTTACGAGCAGTACTTC. It is translated as CASRDSYEQYF.